This TCR beta chain was obtained from a study of PD-1 blockade in classical Hodgkin lymphoma. In the study overall: Nivolumab 3 mg/kg was given intravenously every 2 weeks.

No patient escaped relapse after autologous stem cell transplantation, and brentuximab vedotin exposure varied. The CD4+ T cells used were purified from thawed PBMCs through magnetic negative selection. This CDR3 comprises 14 residues. Losses at the gene ends were 2 bases for V and 9 bases for J; bases not matched to a gene: 3. CDR1 and CDR2 (germline): MGHRA, YSYEKL. General study findings and limits: In newly diagnosed patients, baseline TCR diversity was reportedly below that of healthy donors. Patients with an early start, nivolumab under 1 year after ASCT, were excluded. Patients who responded completely had about the same baseline diversity as newly diagnosed patients.

Comment on this clone: Antigen specificity is unknown.

Method: immunoSEQ multiplex PCR; TCRdb's copy keeps in-frame clones and lacks some. The sample carries 10,000 to 15,000 clones, under 90% recorded once. The genes are TRBV4-1 and TRBJ1-6; 8 bases are shared with TRBD1. The source material was CD4+ T cells from blood, sampled at baseline. This sequence originates from a human donor with classical Hodgkin lymphoma. The CDR3: CASSQQGAISPLHF. The CDR3 bases are TGCGCCAGCAGCCAACAGGGGGCAATTTCACCCCTCCACTTT.